The 21 T cell receptor beta chains reported below all come from one sample, sequenced in a study of T-cell reconstitution after alpha-beta-depleted transplantation in children (dated by TCRdb to about 2016). To prepare the library, PCR was applied. Sequencing took place on an Illumina HiSeq 2500. TCR library preparation used molecular barcoding, with unique molecular identifiers applied to normalize quantification of the TCRbeta repertoire. Through fastp at Q25 and MiXCR, TCRdb rebuilt clones from the public reads, retaining in-frame beta chains. Identical CDR3 proteins give one entry, which carries the most common genes and DNA. Present in this sample are 750,000 to 950,000 distinct CDR3 sequences, about 15% of which were seen just once. The ten most abundant clones make up roughly 5% of the sample. The sample's treatment or condition, from its label and the paper: allogeneic hematopoietic cell transplantation with graft depleted of TCRalphabeta T cells and CD19 B cells.

Sequences were derived from PBMCs, mostly from graft donor cells, sampled 360 days after TCRalphabeta/CD19-depleted stem cell transplant. All receptors derive from a male patient between 10 and 17 years old who had a stem cell transplant for acute lymphoblastic leukemia, so the T cells may come from the graft donor.

The table lists this clonotype with a few counts. The rearrangement links TRBV11-1 to TRBJ2-7; 9 bases map to TRBD1. The V and J ends lost 1 base and 3 bases, in that order; junction bases with no gene match: 10. The CDR3 has 17 residues. Germline assignment: CDR1 SGHAT and CDR2 FQDESV (reference sequence). CDR3 sequence (DNA): TGTGCCAGCAGCTTAGGGCGTAGGACAGGGGCCGACTACGAGCAGTACTTC. Encoded protein: CASSLGRRTGADYEQYF.

This clonotype came up a few times. The rearrangement uses TRBV27 and TRBJ2-6; D remains ambiguous. The germline gives CDR1 MNHEY, CDR2 SMNVEV (reference sequence). The CDR3 sequence is 16 residues long. V was trimmed by 4 bases and J by 0 bases, leaving 10 bases between them. In DNA, the CDR3 is TGTGCCAGCAGTTCACCTGCTAGCTCTGGGGCCAACGTCCTGACTTTC. It is translated as CASSSPASSGANVLTF.

This clonotype appeared many times. The rearrangement uses TRBV15 and TRBJ2-7; no firm D call. Germline lookup yields CDR1 LNHNV and CDR2 YYDKDF (reference sequence). V lost 5 bases and J lost 3, with 20 bases in between. The CDR3 loop spans 16 amino acids. CDR3 sequence reads: CATSDFLGPSIYEQYF. CDR3 DNA sequence: TGTGCCACCAGCGATTTTCTAGGGCCATCCATCTACGAGCAGTACTTC.

In this sample, this clonotype turned up a few times. The rearrangement uses TRBV12-3 or TRBV12-4 and TRBJ1-2; 7 bases are shared with TRBD1. After removal of 5 bases from V and 6 bases from J, the junction contained 6 bases not matched to a gene. The CDR3 contains 13 residues. As DNA, the CDR3 is TGTGCCAGCAGTCCTCGGACAGGAAATGGCTACACCTTC. This encodes CASSPRTGNGYTF.

V is TRBV5-1 and J is TRBJ2-7; 7 bases line up with TRBD2. CDR1 and CDR2 (germline): SGHRS, YFSETQ. Trimming removed 0 bases from V and 3 bases from J; junction bases left unmatched: 9. The CDR3 spans 16 residues. The CDR3 spells CASSLGMTSTGYEQYF. In DNA form, the CDR3 reads TGCGCCAGCAGCTTGGGGATGACTAGCACGGGCTACGAGCAGTACTTC.

The V and J genes are TRBV12-3 or TRBV12-4 and TRBJ1-1; D is possibly TRBD1 (6 bases). The V end lost 1 base, the J end lost 1 base, and 19 bases lay between the germline ends. The CDR3 length is 18 residues. DNA of the CDR3: TGTGCCAGCAGTTTAGTGGGATACAGGGTAAAGGAGAACACTGAAGCTTTCTTT. It is translated as CASSLVGYRVKENTEAFF.

A few counts support this clonotype. The chain links TRBV4-2 to TRBJ2-5; possibly TRBD2 for D (5 bases). Per germline, CDR1 LGHNA and CDR2 YNFKEQ. Trimming took 6 bases from V and 7 from J, leaving 18 bases between them. This CDR3 is 14 amino acids long. The CDR3 sequence: CASRKELVISTQYF. CDR3 coding DNA: TGTGCCAGCAGAAAGGAACTAGTGATATCGACCCAGTACTTC.

The chain uses TRBV20-1 and TRBJ2-6; D possibly corresponds to TRBD2 (5 bases). CDR1 and CDR2 (germline): DFQATT, SNEGSKA (reference sequence). The CDR3 extends over 16 amino acids. Trimming removed 0 bases from V and 1 base from J, with 10 bases in between. CDR3 in amino acids: CSARDRGASGANVLTF. Here the CDR3 DNA reads TGCAGTGCTAGAGACCGGGGAGCTTCTGGGGCCAACGTCCTGACTTTC.

The V gene is TRBV9, the J gene TRBJ2-7, with TRBD1 as a possible D gene (7 bases). Germline CDR1 reads SGDLS; CDR2 reads YYNGEE. The germline V and J ends were trimmed by 0 bases and 2 bases, with 18 bases remaining between them. CDR3 length: 17 amino acids. The DNA for the CDR3 is TGTGCCAGCAGCGTAGAGGGGGCTAGCGTCAGGCCCTACGAGCAGTACTTC. Translation: CASSVEGASVRPYEQYF.

This clonotype was recorded many times. The chain combines TRBV5-1 with TRBJ2-1; TRBD2 agrees at 8 bases. CDR3 length: 14 residues. V shed 5 bases, J shed 2 bases, and the junction held 3 bases outside the gene matches. The germline gives CDR1 SGHRS, CDR2 YFSETQ. CDR3 loop: CASRQAGAYNEQFF. The CDR3 DNA sequence: TGCGCCAGCAGGCAAGCGGGAGCCTACAATGAGCAGTTCTTC.

This clonotype occurred a few times. The CDR3 nucleotides read TGCAGTGCTAGAGTGCCCTGGGCCTACAATGAGCAGTTCTTC. The encoded protein is CSARVPWAYNEQFF. V gene TRBV20-1 combines with J gene TRBJ2-1; D remains ambiguous. CDR1 and CDR2 from the germline V gene are DFQATT and SNEGSKA (reference sequence). V lost 1 base and J lost 2, with 9 bases in between. The CDR3 contains 14 residues.

The CDR3 DNA follows: TGCAGTGCTAGTCCCCGGGACAGATTAAGCTCCTATAATTCACCCCTCCACTTT. Translated, it gives CSASPRDRLSSYNSPLHF. The chain couples TRBV20-1 to TRBJ1-6, with 7 bases aligning to TRBD1. The CDR3 has 18 residues. The trim removed 3 bases at V and 0 bases at J, leaving 11 bases unmatched. Germline values: CDR1 DFQATT, CDR2 SNEGSKA (reference sequence).

This clonotype occurred a few times. DNA of the CDR3: TGTGCCAGCAGCACGTGGAGGGCCCAGTACTTC. It is translated as CASSTWRAQYF. The V gene is TRBV7-6, the J gene TRBJ2-5, with D tentatively TRBD2 (6 bases). Germline V gene data show CDR1 as SGHVS and CDR2 as FNYEAQ. V was shortened by 5 bases and J by 9 bases, with 10 bases between the two germline ends. CDR3 length: 11 residues.

The chain recombines TRBV29-1 with TRBJ2-2; 10 bases match TRBD2. CDR1 SQVTM and CDR2 ANQGSEA come from the germline V gene. There are 12 residues in the CDR3. V was pared by 5 bases and J by 7 bases, with 1 base of the junction left unmatched. As DNA, the CDR3 is TGCAGCGTTCGGACTAGCGGCGGGGAGCTGTTTTTT. Translating gives CSVRTSGGELFF.

V and J are TRBV7-8 and TRBJ1-2; TRBD1 matches at 8 bases. CDR1 and CDR2 (germline): SGHVS, FQNEAQ. The V segment lost 7 bases and the J segment 8 bases; nucleotides outside the gene matches: 9. CDR3 length: 13 residues. The CDR3 sequence is CASTPDPGGGYTF. The CDR3 coding sequence is TGTGCCAGCACCCCAGATCCAGGGGGCGGCTACACCTTC.

This chain uses TRBV4-1 with TRBJ2-3; TRBD2 is a possible D gene (6 bases). The V end was cut by 6 bases, the J end by 3 bases, with 19 bases between. The CDR3 runs to 16 residues. The V gene's germline CDR1 is MGHRA and CDR2 YSYEKL. The CDR3 is CASSRKVGSSTDTQYF. In DNA form, the CDR3 reads TGCGCCAGCAGTCGCAAAGTCGGGAGTAGTACAGATACGCAGTATTTT.

The CDR3 region has the DNA TGTGCCAGCAGGGCTAGCCGCCTCTCCTACAATGAGCAGTTCTTC. Its translation: CASRASRLSYNEQFF. V and J are TRBV11-2 and TRBJ2-1; TRBD2 might be the D (5 bases). Germline loops: CDR1 SGHAT, CDR2 FQNNGV. Trimming shortened V by 6 bases and J by 0 bases, and 12 bases separated the two germline ends. The CDR3 covers 15 residues. The variable domain in full, with the rest retrieved from reference TRBV11-2 and TRBJ2-1, is EAGVAQSPRYKIIEKRQSVAFWCNPISGHATLYWYQQILGQGPKLLIQFQNNGVVDDSQLPKDRFSAERLKGVDSTLKIQPAKLEDSAVYLCASRASRLSYNEQFFGPGTRLTVL.

This clonotype has just a few counts. This chain uses TRBV21-1 with TRBJ2-3; the listed D gene, TRBD2, was not tested against the DNA. TRBV21-1 is tagged as a pseudogene. The CDR3 has 17 amino acids. The CDR3 nucleotides read TGTGCCAGCAGCCACCTTCTAGCGGGAGCTCCCACAGATACGCAGTATTTT. Translating gives CASSHLLAGAPTDTQYF.

This chain links TRBV5-1 with TRBJ1-1; weak D call: TRBD1 (5 bases). CDR1 and CDR2 from the germline V gene are SGHRS and YFSETQ. The CDR3 spans 15 residues. V was trimmed by 5 bases and J by 1 base, leaving 15 bases between them. In DNA form, the CDR3 reads TGCGCCAGCAGACGATTGCAGGGCAAGAACACTGAAGCTTTCTTT. As protein: CASRRLQGKNTEAFF.

V and J are TRBV20-1 and TRBJ1-4, with a tentative D call TRBD1 (5 bases). V shed 2 bases and J shed 7 bases, with 14 bases lying between them. The CDR3 spans 14 residues. CDR1 is DFQATT, CDR2 SNEGSKA, per germline (reference sequence). The CDR3 is CSARKAQGGEKLFF. CDR3 bases: TGCAGTGCTAGAAAGGCCCAGGGCGGTGAAAAACTGTTTTTT.

This clonotype was counted many times. The rearrangement uses TRBV12-3 or TRBV12-4 and TRBJ1-1; D gene uncertain. The CDR3 loop spans 14 amino acids. V lost 7 bases and J 5 bases, leaving 17 bases between the germline ends. The CDR3 DNA sequence: TGTGCCAGCACCTGGGCCACGGTGGGTACTGAAGCTTTCTTT. Amino acids: CASTWATVGTEAFF.